This T cell receptor (beta chain) derives from a study of blood T cell repertoires in COVID-19. Germline V gives CDR1 SGHNT, CDR2 YYREEE (reference sequence). V gave up 0 bases and J gave up 3 bases, with 19 bases separating them. There are 17 residues in the CDR3. Clones were sequenced by immunoSEQ multiplex PCR, and TCRdb holds only the in-frame ones, with some missing. The sample yields under 350,000 clones, about four fifths seen once. The origin of this receptor is a woman aged 50 to 60 who had recovered from COVID-19. The source material was peripheral blood. This chain connects TRBV5-4 to TRBJ2-7, with D perhaps TRBD2 (6 bases). DNA for the CDR3: TGTGCCAGCAGCTTGGCCTCTGGAGGGGAGTGGGTCTACGAGCAGTACTTC. Translated, it gives CASSLASGGEWVYEQYF.